Each of the 24 T cell receptor beta chains below was sequenced from the same sample in a study of T cell responses to AZD1222 COVID-19 vaccine (dated by TCRdb to the early 2020s). Library preparation was by the immunoSEQ multiplex PCR assay. TCRdb limited this immuneACCESS table to in-frame rearrangements with V and J called. A share of clones is missing; checked studies link under half to unresolved V genes, and the rest is unexplained. The sample table lists some 140,000 clones, roughly 90% of them with a count of one. The top ten clones comprise about 5.9% of the sample. The time point label here, explained by the study, means: baseline before first vaccination. The sample here was peripheral blood, taken on day 0 of AZD1222 vaccination. Every receptor here comes from an adult in good health.

The chain couples TRBV4-3 to TRBJ2-5; a possible D gene is TRBD2 (6 bases). V lost 1 base to trimming and J lost 3 bases, with 12 bases between them. The CDR3 runs 15 residues. CDR1 LGHNA and CDR2 YSLEER come from the germline V gene. In DNA form, the CDR3 reads TGCGCCAGCAGCCAAGGACTAGGTTCGAAAGAGACCCAGTACTTC. Its translation is CASSQGLGSKETQYF.

V is TRBV11-2 and J is TRBJ2-5, with D unclear. V lost 1 base and J 9 bases, leaving 15 bases between the germline ends. The CDR3 is 14 amino acids. CDR1 SGHAT and CDR2 FQNNGV come from the germline V gene. In DNA form, the CDR3 reads TGTGCCAGCAGCTTAGCGGCGGAGAGTGTGGCCCAGTACTTC. Encoded protein: CASSLAAESVAQYF.

This chain uses TRBV19 with TRBJ2-7; tentatively, D is TRBD2 (5 bases). The CDR3 contains 14 residues. Trimming took off 3 bases at V and 5 bases at J, with 14 bases between the two ends. The germline CDR1 and CDR2 sequences are LNHDA and SQIVND (reference sequence). The CDR3 here is CASSIEGKRDEQYF. CDR3 in DNA: TGTGCCAGTAGTATCGAGGGAAAGAGGGACGAGCAGTACTTC.

The DNA for the CDR3 is TGCGCCAGCAGCTTACATCAGGGCCCCGGGGAGCTGTTTTTT. This codes for CASSLHQGPGELFF. The gene calls are TRBV5-1 and TRBJ2-2, with D possibly TRBD1 on 5 matching bases. The V end was cut by 2 bases, the J end by 6 bases, with 11 bases between. Germline loops: CDR1 SGHRS, CDR2 YFSETQ. CDR3 length: 14 residues.

This clone showed up just once. The chain carries TRBV7-8 and TRBJ1-2, with 7 positions matching TRBD1. CDR1 SGHVS and CDR2 FQNEAQ come from the germline V gene. J gave up 4 bases and V 0 bases, and 5 bases lay outside the gene matches. The CDR3 sequence is 15 residues long. The CDR3 is CASSLADRILYGYTF. The CDR3 nucleotides read TGTGCCAGCAGCTTAGCGGACAGGATTCTCTATGGCTACACCTTC.

The chain joins TRBV6-5 to TRBJ1-2; D might be TRBD1 (5 bases). Germline-derived CDR1 and CDR2 are MNHEY and SVGAGI. The V and J ends lost 8 bases and 0 bases respectively, with 13 bases between them. CDR3 size: 14 residues. The CDR3 bases are TGTGCCAGCCAAGACAGTCCCCCTAACTATGGCTACACCTTC. Translation: CASQDSPPNYGYTF.

The V gene is TRBV5-6, the J gene TRBJ1-3, with D possibly matching TRBD1 (5 bases). V was pared by 1 base and J by 7 bases, with 21 bases between. In germline, CDR1 is SGHDT, CDR2 YYEEEE. This CDR3 region has 17 residues. The CDR3 DNA reads TGTGCCAGCAGCTTGAGGGGTCGGGGCGCCGGACGGAACACCATATATTTT. Its translation is CASSLRGRGAGRNTIYF.

This chain connects TRBV14 to TRBJ2-5; D gene ambiguous. The length of the CDR3 is 14 residues. Germline values: CDR1 SGHDN, CDR2 FVKESK. V lost 2 bases to trimming and J lost 4 bases, with 11 bases between them. The CDR3, as DNA: TGTGCCAGCAGCCAAACGCTAGTCCCAGAGACCCAGTACTTC. Amino acids: CASSQTLVPETQYF.

The chain carries TRBV18 and TRBJ1-3, with 7 bases aligning to TRBD1. The CDR3 is 16 residues long. Germline CDR1 KGHSH, CDR2 LQKENI. V lost 3 bases and J lost 4; bases outside the gene matches: 9. The CDR3 bases are TGTGCCAGCTCACCTAGGGACAGCGCTGGGGGAAACACCATATATTTT. Protein: CASSPRDSAGGNTIYF.

The CDR3 is CASSHNTEAFF. CDR3 DNA sequence: TGCGCCAGCAGCCATAACACTGAAGCTTTCTTT. The V call is TRBV4-1, the J call TRBJ1-1; D not resolved. From germline, CDR1 is MGHRA and CDR2 YSYEKL. The V end was cut by 3 bases, the J end by 2 bases, with 1 base between. This CDR3 contains 11 residues.

This chain connects TRBV29-1 to TRBJ2-3; 7 positions match TRBD1. Germline V gene lookup returns CDR1 SQVTM and CDR2 ANQGSEA. There are 12 residues in the CDR3. The V segment lost 7 bases and the J segment 2 bases; nucleotides outside the gene matches: 3. The CDR3 sequence: CSEQGNTDTQYF. CDR3 DNA: TGCAGCGAACAGGGGAACACAGATACGCAGTATTTT.

The chain uses TRBV7-2 and TRBJ1-2, with 9 bases lining up with TRBD1. V trimming: 6 bases; J trimming: 2 bases; junction bases outside the gene matches: 7. Germline assignment: CDR1 SGHTA and CDR2 FQGNSA. The length of the CDR3 is 15 residues. CDR3 protein: CASRDRGRSNYGYTF. CDR3 nucleotides: TGTGCCAGCAGGGACAGGGGTCGTAGCAACTATGGCTACACCTTC.

The rearrangement links TRBV7-9 to TRBJ2-3; D gene unclear. The CDR3 has 16 residues. V was trimmed by 4 bases and J by 2 bases, leaving 16 bases between them. Per germline, CDR1 SEHNR and CDR2 FQNEAQ (reference sequence). In nucleotides, the CDR3 is TGTGCCAGCAGCTCGACTGGATCCCTACCCACAGATACGCAGTATTTT. This codes for CASSSTGSLPTDTQYF.

J is TRBJ1-2 and V is TRBV5-1, with TRBD1 matching 7 bases. Losses at the gene ends were 0 bases for V and 8 bases for J; bases not matched to a gene: 13. Germline V gives CDR1 SGHRS, CDR2 YFSETQ. CDR3 length: 16 residues. The CDR3 DNA follows: TGCGCCAGCAGCTTGGGGGGCCACAGGGGAGAGGACGGCTACACCTTC. Its translation is CASSLGGHRGEDGYTF.

This clone was seen a handful of times. The chain links TRBV6-1 to TRBJ1-3; D not certain. CDR3 size: 13 residues. V lost 2 bases to trimming and J lost 9 bases, with 11 bases between them. The germline CDR1 and CDR2 sequences are MNHNS and SASEGT. CDR3 sequence reads: CASSEIKGGTIYF. The CDR3 nucleotides read TGTGCCAGCAGTGAAATCAAGGGAGGCACCATATATTTT.

The V call is TRBV27, the J call TRBJ1-6; D not certain. V lost 3 bases to trimming and J lost 5 bases, with 11 bases between them. There are 15 residues in the CDR3. The germline V gene has CDR1 MNHEY and CDR2 SMNVEV (reference sequence). CDR3 bases: TGTGCCAGCAGTTTTTCCGGGATGGATAATTCACCCCTCCACTTT. Translating it yields CASSFSGMDNSPLHF.

This clone was observed once. The chain combines TRBV5-1 with TRBJ1-6; possibly TRBD1 for D (5 bases). This CDR3 has 14 residues. Trimming took off 4 bases at V and 5 bases at J, with 10 bases between the two ends. Germline loops: CDR1 SGHRS, CDR2 YFSETQ. The CDR3 loop is CASSGGPDNSPLHF. In nucleotides, the CDR3 is TGCGCCAGCAGCGGGGGTCCTGATAATTCACCCCTCCACTTT.

The V gene is TRBV7-2, the J gene TRBJ2-2; 8 nucleotides align to TRBD2. CDR3 length: 18 residues. CDR1 SGHTA and CDR2 FQGNSA come from the germline V gene. V lost 1 base to trimming and J lost 4 bases; unmatched junction nucleotides: 11. The CDR3 protein is CASSLEASWREATGELFF. In DNA form, the CDR3 reads TGTGCCAGCAGCTTAGAGGCGAGTTGGCGGGAGGCCACCGGGGAGCTGTTTTTT. Looking up the rest from reference TRBV7-2 and TRBJ2-2 gives the full variable domain: GAGVSQSPSNKVTEKGKDVELRCDPISGHTALYWYRQSLGQGLEFLIYFQGNSAPDKSGLPSDRFSAERTGGSVSTLTIQRTQQEDSAVYLCASSLEASWREATGELFFGEGSRLTVL.

In this sample, this clone turned up once. The chain joins TRBV29-1 to TRBJ2-7; either TRBD1 or TRBD2 may supply D (7 bases each). The CDR3 contains 13 residues. Germline V gene lookup returns CDR1 SQVTM and CDR2 ANQGSEA. V gave up 7 bases and J gave up 5 bases, with 18 bases separating them. The CDR3 reads CSAAWDSGDEQYF. Written as DNA, the CDR3 is TGCAGCGCAGCATGGGACAGCGGGGACGAGCAGTACTTC.

The chain employs TRBV28 and TRBJ1-6, with D tentatively TRBD1 (5 bases). The CDR3 totals 16 residues. Germline loops: CDR1 MDHEN, CDR2 SYDVKM. With 5 bases removed from V and 10 bases from J, the gap between germline ends came to 21 bases. The DNA for the CDR3 is TGTGCCAGCAGTATCGGCGCACAGTCCGGGGGATCACCCCTCCACTTT. Amino acids: CASSIGAQSGGSPLHF.

V and J are TRBV6-5 and TRBJ1-5; 7 bases are a match to TRBD1. The CDR3 runs to 13 residues. The V gene's germline CDR1 is MNHEY and CDR2 SVGAGI. J gave up 4 bases and V 6 bases, and 3 bases lay outside the gene matches. The CDR3 DNA reads TGTGCCAGCAGGGGACAGAGGAATCAGCCCCAGCATTTT. Translated: CASRGQRNQPQHF.

This clone was seen more than once but under ten times. The chain recombines TRBV6-2 or TRBV6-3 with TRBJ2-1, with 7 bases matching TRBD1. CDR1 and CDR2 (germline): MNHEY, SVGEGT. The CDR3 is 15 residues long. V dropped 2 bases and J dropped 6; count of bases not matched to a gene: 7. The CDR3 spells CASSYDSSGGNEQFF. CDR3 nucleotides: TGTGCCAGCAGTTACGATTCCTCAGGGGGCAATGAGCAGTTCTTC.

The chain employs TRBV6-2 or TRBV6-3 and TRBJ1-2; 7 nucleotides match TRBD1. The CDR3 consists of 15 residues. CDR1 and CDR2 (germline): MNHEY, SVGEGT. J was trimmed by 6 bases and V by 7 bases; bases with no gene match: 14. The CDR3 region is CASTPADRPANGYTF. The CDR3 DNA follows: TGTGCCAGCACCCCTGCGGACAGGCCGGCGAATGGCTACACCTTC.

The V and J genes are TRBV19 and TRBJ2-2; 7 bases match TRBD2. Unmatched junction bases numbered 5, after V lost 3 bases and J lost 1 base. CDR1 LNHDA and CDR2 SQIVND come from the germline V gene (reference sequence). The CDR3 extends over 16 amino acids. CDR3 bases: TGTGCCAGTAGTATTGCCGCGGGAGAGAACACCGGGGAGCTGTTTTTT. The encoded protein is CASSIAAGENTGELFF.